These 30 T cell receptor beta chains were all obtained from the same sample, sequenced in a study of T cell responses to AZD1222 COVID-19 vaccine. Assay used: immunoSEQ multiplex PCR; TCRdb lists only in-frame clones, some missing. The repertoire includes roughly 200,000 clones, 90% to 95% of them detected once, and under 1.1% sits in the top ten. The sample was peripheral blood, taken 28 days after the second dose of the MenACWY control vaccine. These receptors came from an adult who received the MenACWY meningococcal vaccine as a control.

The CDR3 DNA reads TGTGCCAGCAGGCGACAGGGGGCGCGAGAGACTGAAGCTTTCTTT. Translation: CASRRQGARETEAFF. The chain recombines TRBV6-5 with TRBJ1-1; 10 nucleotides align to TRBD1. The CDR3 runs to 15 residues. Germline V gene sequence: CDR1 MNHEY, CDR2 SVGAGI. After removal of 6 bases from V and 5 bases from J, the junction contained 9 bases not matched to a gene.

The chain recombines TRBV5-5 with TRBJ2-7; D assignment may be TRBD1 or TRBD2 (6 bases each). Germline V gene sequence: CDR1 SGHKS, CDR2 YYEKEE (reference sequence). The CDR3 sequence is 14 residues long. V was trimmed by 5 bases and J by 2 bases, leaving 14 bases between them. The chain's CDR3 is CASRMGGLPYEQYF. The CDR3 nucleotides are TGTGCCAGCAGAATGGGGGGCCTACCCTACGAGCAGTACTTC. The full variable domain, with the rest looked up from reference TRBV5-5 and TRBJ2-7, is DAGVTQSPTHLIKTRGQQVTLRCSPISGHKSVSWYQQVLGQGPQFIFQYYEKEERGRGNFPDRFSARQFPNYSSELNVNALLLGDSALYLCASRMGGLPYEQYFGPGTRLTVT.

CDR3 nucleotides: TGTGCCTGGAGTGTAGGGACAGTCAACTATGGCTACACCTTC. Its protein is CAWSVGTVNYGYTF. The chain employs TRBV30 and TRBJ1-2; 7 nucleotides agree with TRBD1. The V gene's germline CDR1 is GTSNPN and CDR2 SVGIG (reference sequence). This CDR3 has 14 amino acids. Trimming took 0 bases from V and 2 from J; bases not matched to a gene: 3.

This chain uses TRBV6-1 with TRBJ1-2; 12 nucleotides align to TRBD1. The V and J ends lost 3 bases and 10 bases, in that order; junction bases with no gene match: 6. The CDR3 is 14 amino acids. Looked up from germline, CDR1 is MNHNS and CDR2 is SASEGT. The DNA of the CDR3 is TGTGCCAGCAGTGACAGCGGGACAGGGGGCGTCTACACCTTC. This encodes CASSDSGTGGVYTF.

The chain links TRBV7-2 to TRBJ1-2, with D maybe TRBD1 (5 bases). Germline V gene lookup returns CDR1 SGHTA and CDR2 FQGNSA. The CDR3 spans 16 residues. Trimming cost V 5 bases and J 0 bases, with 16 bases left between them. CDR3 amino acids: CASSQGGVVANYGYTF. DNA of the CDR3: TGTGCCAGCAGCCAAGGAGGGGTGGTTGCTAACTATGGCTACACCTTC.

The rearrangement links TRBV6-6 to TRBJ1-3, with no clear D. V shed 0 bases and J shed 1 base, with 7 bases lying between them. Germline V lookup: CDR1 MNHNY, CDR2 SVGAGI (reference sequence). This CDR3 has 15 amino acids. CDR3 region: CASSYSDNSGNTIYF. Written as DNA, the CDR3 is TGTGCCAGCAGTTACTCCGATAATTCTGGAAACACCATATATTTT.

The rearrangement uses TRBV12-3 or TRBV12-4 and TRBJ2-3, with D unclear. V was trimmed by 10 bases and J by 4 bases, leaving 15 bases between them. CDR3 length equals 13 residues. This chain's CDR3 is CATSRDSADTQYF. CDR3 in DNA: TGTGCCACCTCAAGGGATTCCGCAGATACGCAGTATTTT.

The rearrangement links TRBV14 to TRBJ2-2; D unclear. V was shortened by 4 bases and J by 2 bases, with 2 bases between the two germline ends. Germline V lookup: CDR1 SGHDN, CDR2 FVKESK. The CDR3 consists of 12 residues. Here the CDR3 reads CASSPNTGELFF. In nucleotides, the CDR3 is TGTGCCAGCAGCCCTAACACCGGGGAGCTGTTTTTT.

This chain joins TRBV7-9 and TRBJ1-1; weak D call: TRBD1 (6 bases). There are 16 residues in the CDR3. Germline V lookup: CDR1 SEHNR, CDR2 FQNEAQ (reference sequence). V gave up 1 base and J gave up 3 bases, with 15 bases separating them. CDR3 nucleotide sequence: TGTGCCAGCAGCTTAGGTGTAGGGGGGATGGACACTGAAGCTTTCTTT. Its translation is CASSLGVGGMDTEAFF.

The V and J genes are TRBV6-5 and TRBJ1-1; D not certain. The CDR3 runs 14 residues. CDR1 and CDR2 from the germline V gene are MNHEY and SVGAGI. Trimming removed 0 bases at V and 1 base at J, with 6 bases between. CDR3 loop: CASSYSPSNTEAFF. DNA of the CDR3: TGTGCCAGCAGTTACTCCCCCTCGAACACTGAAGCTTTCTTT.

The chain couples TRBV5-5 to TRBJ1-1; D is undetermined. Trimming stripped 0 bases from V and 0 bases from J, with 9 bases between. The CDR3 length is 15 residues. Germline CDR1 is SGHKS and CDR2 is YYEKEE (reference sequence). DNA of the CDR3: TGTGCCAGCAGCTTGGCAGGCCAGCTGAACACTGAAGCTTTCTTT. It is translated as CASSLAGQLNTEAFF. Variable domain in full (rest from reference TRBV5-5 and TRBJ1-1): DAGVTQSPTHLIKTRGQQVTLRCSPISGHKSVSWYQQVLGQGPQFIFQYYEKEERGRGNFPDRFSARQFPNYSSELNVNALLLGDSALYLCASSLAGQLNTEAFFGQGTRLTVV.

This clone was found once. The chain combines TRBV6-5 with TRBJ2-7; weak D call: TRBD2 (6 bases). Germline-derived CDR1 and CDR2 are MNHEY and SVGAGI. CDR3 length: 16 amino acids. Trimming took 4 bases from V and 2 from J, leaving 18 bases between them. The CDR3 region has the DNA TGTGCCAGCAGTTCCTCATTCTCGCGGGGTACCTACGAGCAGTACTTC. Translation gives CASSSSFSRGTYEQYF.

CDR3 DNA: TGTGCCAGTAGTGATACAGGGGGTAACAATCAGCCCCAGCATTTT. Protein product: CASSDTGGNNQPQHF. The rearrangement links TRBV19 to TRBJ1-5; 8 nucleotides agree with TRBD1. The CDR3 sequence is 15 residues long. V was clipped by 5 bases and J by 3 bases; unmatched bases: 6. Looked up from germline, CDR1 is LNHDA and CDR2 is SQIVND (reference sequence).

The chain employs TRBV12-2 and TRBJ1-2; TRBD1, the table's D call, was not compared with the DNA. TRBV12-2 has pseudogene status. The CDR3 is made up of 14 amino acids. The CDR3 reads CASRLAQKNYGYTF. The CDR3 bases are TGTGCAAGTCGCTTAGCACAGAAGAACTATGGCTACACCTTC.

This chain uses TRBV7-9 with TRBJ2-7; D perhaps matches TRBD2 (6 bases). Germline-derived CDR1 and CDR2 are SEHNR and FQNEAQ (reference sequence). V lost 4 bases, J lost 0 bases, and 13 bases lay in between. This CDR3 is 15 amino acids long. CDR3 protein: CASSSPGTGSYEQYF. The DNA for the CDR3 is TGTGCCAGCAGCTCCCCCGGGACTGGCTCCTACGAGCAGTACTTC.

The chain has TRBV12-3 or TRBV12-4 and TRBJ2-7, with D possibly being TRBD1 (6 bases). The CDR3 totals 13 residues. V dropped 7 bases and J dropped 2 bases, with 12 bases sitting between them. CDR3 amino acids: CASTYGQTYEQYF. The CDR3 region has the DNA TGTGCCAGCACCTACGGACAGACCTACGAGCAGTACTTC.

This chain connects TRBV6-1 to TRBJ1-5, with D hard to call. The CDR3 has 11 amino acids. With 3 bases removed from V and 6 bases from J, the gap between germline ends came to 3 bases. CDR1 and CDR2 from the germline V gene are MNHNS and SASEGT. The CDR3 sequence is CASSEAQPQHF. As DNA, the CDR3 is TGTGCCAGCAGTGAGGCTCAGCCCCAGCATTTT.

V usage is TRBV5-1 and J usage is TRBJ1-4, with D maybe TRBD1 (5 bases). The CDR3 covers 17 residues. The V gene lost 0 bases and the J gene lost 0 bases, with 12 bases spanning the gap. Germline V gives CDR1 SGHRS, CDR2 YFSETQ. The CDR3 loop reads CASSLAAGSATNEKLFF. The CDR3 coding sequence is TGCGCCAGCAGCTTGGCTGCAGGGTCGGCAACTAATGAAAAACTGTTTTTT.

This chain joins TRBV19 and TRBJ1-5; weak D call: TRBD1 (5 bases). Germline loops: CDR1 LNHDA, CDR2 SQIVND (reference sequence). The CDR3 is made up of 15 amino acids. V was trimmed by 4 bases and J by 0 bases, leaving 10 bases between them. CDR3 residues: CASSNRRSSNQPQHF. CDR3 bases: TGTGCCAGTAGTAACAGGCGCTCTAGCAATCAGCCCCAGCATTTT.

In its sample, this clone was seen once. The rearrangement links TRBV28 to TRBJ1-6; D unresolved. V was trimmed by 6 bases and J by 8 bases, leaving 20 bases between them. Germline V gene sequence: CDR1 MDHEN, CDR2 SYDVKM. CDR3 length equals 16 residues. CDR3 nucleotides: TGTGCCAGCAGGATGGGCAGGCCGGGCGGGTATTCACCCCTCCACTTT. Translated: CASRMGRPGGYSPLHF.

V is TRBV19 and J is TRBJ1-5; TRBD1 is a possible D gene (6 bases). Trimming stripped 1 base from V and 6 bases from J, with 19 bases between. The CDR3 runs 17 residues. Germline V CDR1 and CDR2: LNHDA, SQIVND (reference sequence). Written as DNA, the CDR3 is TGTGCCAGTAGTATAGGATTTCCAGGGGAAGTTGGTCAGCCCCAGCATTTT. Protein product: CASSIGFPGEVGQPQHF.

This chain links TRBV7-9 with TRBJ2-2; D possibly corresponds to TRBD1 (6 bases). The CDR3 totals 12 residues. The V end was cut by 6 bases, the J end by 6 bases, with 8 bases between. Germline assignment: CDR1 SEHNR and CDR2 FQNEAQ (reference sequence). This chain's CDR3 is CASRTGSGELFF. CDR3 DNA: TGTGCCAGCAGGACAGGTTCCGGGGAGCTGTTTTTT.

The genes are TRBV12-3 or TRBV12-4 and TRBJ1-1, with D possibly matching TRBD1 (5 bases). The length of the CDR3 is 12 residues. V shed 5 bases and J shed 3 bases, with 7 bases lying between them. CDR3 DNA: TGTGCCAGCAGTCCAGGGTACACTGAAGCTTTCTTT. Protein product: CASSPGYTEAFF.

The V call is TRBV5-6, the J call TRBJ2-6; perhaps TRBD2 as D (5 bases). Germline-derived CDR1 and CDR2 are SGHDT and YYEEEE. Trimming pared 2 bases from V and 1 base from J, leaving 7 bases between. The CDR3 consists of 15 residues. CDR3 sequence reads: CASSLRTSGANVLTF. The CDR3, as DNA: TGTGCCAGCAGCTTACGGACTTCTGGGGCCAACGTCCTGACTTTC.

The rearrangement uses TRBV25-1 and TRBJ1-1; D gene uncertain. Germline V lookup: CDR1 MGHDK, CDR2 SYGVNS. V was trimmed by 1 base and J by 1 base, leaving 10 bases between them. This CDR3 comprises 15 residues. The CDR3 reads CASSESTLRNTEAFF. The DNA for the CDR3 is TGTGCCAGCAGTGAATCCACTTTGAGGAACACTGAAGCTTTCTTT.

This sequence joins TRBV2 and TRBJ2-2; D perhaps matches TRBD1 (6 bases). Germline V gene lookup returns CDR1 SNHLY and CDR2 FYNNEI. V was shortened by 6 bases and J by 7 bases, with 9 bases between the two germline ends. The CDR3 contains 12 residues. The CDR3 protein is CASRGQFGELFF. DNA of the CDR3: TGTGCCAGCAGAGGACAGTTCGGGGAGCTGTTTTTT. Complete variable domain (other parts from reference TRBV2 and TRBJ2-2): EPEVTQTPSHQVTQMGQEVILRCVPISNHLYFYWYRQILGQKVEFLVSFYNNEISEKSEIFDDQFSVERPDGSNFTLKIRSTKLEDSAMYFCASRGQFGELFFGEGSRLTVL.

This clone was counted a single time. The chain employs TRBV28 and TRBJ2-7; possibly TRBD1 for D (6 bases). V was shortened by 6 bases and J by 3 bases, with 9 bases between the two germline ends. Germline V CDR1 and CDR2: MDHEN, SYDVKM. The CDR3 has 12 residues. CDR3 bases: TGTGCCAGCAGAGGGGACATCTACGAGCAGTACTTC. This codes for CASRGDIYEQYF.

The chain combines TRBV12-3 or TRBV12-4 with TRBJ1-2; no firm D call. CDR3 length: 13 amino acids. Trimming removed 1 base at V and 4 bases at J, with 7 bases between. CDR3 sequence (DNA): TGTGCCAGCAGTTTAGGGGAGGTCTATGGCTACACCTTC. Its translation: CASSLGEVYGYTF.

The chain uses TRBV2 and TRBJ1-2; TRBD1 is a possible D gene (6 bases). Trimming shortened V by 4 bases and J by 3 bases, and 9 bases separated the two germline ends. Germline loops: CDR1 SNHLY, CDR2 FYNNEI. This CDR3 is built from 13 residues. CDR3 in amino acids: CASSARQDYGYTF. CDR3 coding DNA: TGTGCCAGCAGTGCCAGACAGGACTATGGCTACACCTTC.

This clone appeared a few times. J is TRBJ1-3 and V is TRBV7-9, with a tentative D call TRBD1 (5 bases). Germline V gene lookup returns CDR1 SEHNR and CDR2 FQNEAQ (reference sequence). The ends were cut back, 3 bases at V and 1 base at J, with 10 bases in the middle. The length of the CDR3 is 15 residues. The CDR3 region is CASSFGDLSGNTIYF. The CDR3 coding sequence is TGTGCCAGCAGCTTCGGGGACTTGTCTGGAAACACCATATATTTT. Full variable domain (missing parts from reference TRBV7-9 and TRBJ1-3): DTGVSQNPRHKITKRGQNVTFRCDPISEHNRLYWYRQTLGQGPEFLTYFQNEAQLEKSRLLSDRFSAERPKGSFSTLEIQRTEQGDSAMYLCASSFGDLSGNTIYFGEGSWLTVV.